The 20 T cell receptor beta chains below come from one sample, sequenced in a study of T-cell memory formation after mild COVID-19. MiXCR, run by TCRdb on the 5' RACE reads, gives a single entry per CDR3 protein. The sample has about 170,000 distinct CDR3 sequences, roughly 13% seen once; the top ten hold 2.5% to 3.5%. Material for sequencing was PBMCs or a T cell subset sorted from them (not recorded which). These receptors were collected from a man aged 18 to 29 who had mild COVID-19 (a few samples of this study predate the infection). Cell type and time point are not known.

This clonotype was seen many times. The V call is TRBV14, the J call TRBJ1-3, with TRBD1 as a possible D gene (5 bases). V shed 0 bases and J shed 3 bases, with 12 bases lying between them. Germline V gene lookup returns CDR1 SGHDN and CDR2 FVKESK. This CDR3 comprises 16 residues. In DNA form, the CDR3 reads TGTGCCAGCAGCCAAGACCCAGGGAGGATTGGAAACACCATATATTTT. Translated: CASSQDPGRIGNTIYF.

In its sample, this clonotype was seen many times. This chain connects TRBV24-1 to TRBJ1-2; no clear D gene. Germline CDR1 is KGHDR and CDR2 is SFDVKD. The ends were cut back, 4 bases at V and 7 bases at J, with 15 bases in the middle. There are 14 residues in the CDR3. CDR3 coding DNA: TGTGCCACCAGTGACGCTGGCACGGTGGGTGGCTACACCTTC. This codes for CATSDAGTVGGYTF.

V and J are TRBV6-2 or TRBV6-3 and TRBJ2-1; the D is unclear. This CDR3 has 12 amino acids. Germline CDR1 and CDR2: MNHEY and SVGEGT. V was cut by 5 bases and J by 10 bases, with 12 bases left in between. The CDR3 nucleotides read TGTGCCAGCAGTACCCCTCCGATGGAGCAGTTCTTC. Encoded protein: CASSTPPMEQFF.

This clonotype turned up a few times. This chain links TRBV4-1 with TRBJ2-7; TRBD2 matches at 14 bases. The germline CDR1 and CDR2 sequences are MGHRA and YSYEKL. The CDR3 is 17 residues long. V lost 3 bases to trimming and J lost 0 bases; unmatched junction nucleotides: 4. Written as DNA, the CDR3 is TGCGCCAGCAGCCAGGGGACTAGCGGGGGTCTCTCCTACGAGCAGTACTTC. It is translated as CASSQGTSGGLSYEQYF.

The rearrangement joins TRBV6-6 to TRBJ2-2; no clear D gene. The CDR3 has 12 residues. Trimming pared 2 bases from V and 5 bases from J, leaving 3 bases between. Germline V gene data show CDR1 as MNHNY and CDR2 as SVGAGI (reference sequence). The CDR3 bases are TGTGCCAGCAGTTACCGGACCGGGGAGCTGTTTTTT. Its protein product is CASSYRTGELFF.

The chain uses TRBV12-3 or TRBV12-4 and TRBJ2-7, with D uncertain. Trimming shortened V by 6 bases and J by 2 bases, and 17 bases separated the two germline ends. This CDR3 has 15 residues. The CDR3 nucleotides read TGTGCCAGCAGCGCTTATAATGGTGGGACCTACGAGCAGTACTTC. It translates to CASSAYNGGTYEQYF.

The chain couples TRBV7-2 to TRBJ1-3; possibly TRBD1 for D (5 bases). The CDR3 consists of 14 residues. V was pared by 1 base and J by 11 bases, with 15 bases between. CDR1 and CDR2 (germline): SGHTA, FQGNSA. CDR3 bases: TGTGCCAGCAGCTTAGTTTCCTGGGGGAACGCCATATATTTT. It codes for CASSLVSWGNAIYF. The full variable domain, rest sourced from reference TRBV7-2 and TRBJ1-3, is GAGVSQSPSNKVTEKGKDVELRCDPISGHTALYWYRQSLGQGLEFLIYFQGNSAPDKSGLPSDRFSAERTGGSVSTLTIQRTQQEDSAVYLCASSLVSWGNAIYFGEGSWLTVV.

The J gene is TRBJ2-2, the V gene TRBV7-2, with 9 bases identical to TRBD2. The CDR3 contains 17 residues. V was clipped by 6 bases and J by 4 bases; unmatched bases: 12. Germline V gives CDR1 SGHTA, CDR2 FQGNSA. The CDR3 reads CASSRPATSGSTGELFF. The CDR3 nucleotides are TGTGCCAGCAGTCGCCCCGCGACTAGCGGTTCCACCGGGGAGCTGTTTTTT.

This clonotype has just a few counts. The chain combines TRBV7-2 with TRBJ1-2, with a weak D call TRBD1 (6 bases). Trimming pared 5 bases from V and 6 bases from J, leaving 13 bases between. The CDR3 contains 13 residues. Germline-derived CDR1 and CDR2 are SGHTA and FQGNSA. CDR3 in amino acids: CASSRTGFDGYTF. The CDR3 DNA is TGTGCCAGCAGCCGCACAGGGTTCGATGGCTACACCTTC.

This clonotype was picked up a small number of times. The chain has TRBV2 and TRBJ1-5; tentative D call: TRBD1 (6 bases). Germline V gene lookup returns CDR1 SNHLY and CDR2 FYNNEI. V was clipped by 7 bases and J by 0 bases, with 19 bases between them. This CDR3 contains 17 residues. The CDR3 loop reads CASNRYRQVHSNQPQHF. The CDR3 bases are TGTGCCAGCAATCGATATCGACAGGTCCATAGCAATCAGCCCCAGCATTTT.

The rearrangement uses TRBV28 and TRBJ2-5, with 8 bases that match TRBD2. CDR3 size: 13 residues. V shed 8 bases and J 4 bases; nucleotides not matched to a gene: 6. Germline V gives CDR1 MDHEN, CDR2 SYDVKM. The CDR3 coding sequence is TGTGCCAGCGACGGGGGGGGCCGAGAGACCCAGTACTTC. As protein: CASDGGGRETQYF.

This clonotype was recorded a few times. This chain connects TRBV7-8 to TRBJ2-3; the D gene is possibly TRBD2 (6 bases). Germline CDR1 and CDR2: SGHVS and FQNEAQ. V lost 3 bases and J 4 bases, leaving 23 bases between the germline ends. The CDR3 consists of 18 residues. This CDR3 is CASSFWRGLLMGPDTQYF. CDR3 bases: TGTGCCAGCAGCTTTTGGCGGGGACTTCTTATGGGGCCAGATACGCAGTATTTT.

This clonotype was seen many times. The chain combines TRBV5-1 with TRBJ2-2; D gene ambiguous. V was cut by 0 bases and J by 0 bases, with 6 bases left in between. Germline assignment: CDR1 SGHRS and CDR2 YFSETQ. CDR3 length equals 15 residues. The CDR3 loop is CASSLVVPNTGELFF. CDR3 nucleotides: TGCGCCAGCAGCTTGGTCGTCCCGAACACCGGGGAGCTGTTTTTT.

This clonotype turned up a few times. V usage is TRBV12-3 or TRBV12-4 and J usage is TRBJ2-2; the match to TRBD1 covers 10 bases. V shed 6 bases and J 5 bases; nucleotides not matched to a gene: 6. There are 15 residues in the CDR3. The CDR3 sequence: CASRSGTGETGELFF. CDR3 nucleotides: TGTGCCAGCAGGTCCGGGACAGGGGAAACCGGGGAGCTGTTTTTT.

A few counts support this clonotype. The genes are TRBV6-1 and TRBJ1-1, with a weak D call TRBD1 (5 bases). Deletions cut 4 bases from V and 4 bases from J, with 7 bases between. This CDR3 comprises 12 residues. From germline, CDR1 is MNHNS and CDR2 SASEGT. For the CDR3, the DNA is TGTGCCAGCAGTGGGGGGGGCACTGAAGCTTTCTTT. Its protein is CASSGGGTEAFF.

CDR3: CSGRVFGEKLFF. The CDR3 DNA reads TGCAGCGGACGGGTCTTTGGTGAAAAACTGTTTTTT. This chain links TRBV29-1 with TRBJ1-4; D remains unclear. CDR3 length: 12 amino acids. Germline V gene data show CDR1 as SQVTM and CDR2 as ANQGSEA. Trimming pared 7 bases from V and 7 bases from J, leaving 13 bases between. Filled out from reference TRBV29-1 and TRBJ1-4, the complete variable domain reads SAVISQKPSRDICQRGTSLTIQCQVDSQVTMMFWYRQQPGQSLTLIATANQGSEATYESGFVIDKFPISRPNLTFSTLTVSNMSPEDSSIYLCSGRVFGEKLFFGSGTQLSVL.

The rearrangement uses TRBV24-1 and TRBJ2-1; 12 nucleotides line up with TRBD2. Trimming took 4 bases from V and 8 from J; bases not matched to a gene: 5. Germline CDR1 reads KGHDR; CDR2 reads SFDVKD. The CDR3 is 15 residues long. The DNA of the CDR3 is TGTGCCACCAGTGACCGGACTAGCGGGGTGGATGAGCAGTTCTTC. This gives the protein CATSDRTSGVDEQFF.

There are a few counts of this clonotype. The gene calls are TRBV18 and TRBJ1-1, with a tentative D call TRBD1 (5 bases). From germline, CDR1 is KGHSH and CDR2 LQKENI. The CDR3 length is 14 residues. Trimming stripped 4 bases from V and 2 bases from J, with 11 bases between. The CDR3 DNA is TGTGCCAGCTCACAAAATGGACAAAACACTGAAGCTTTCTTT. Its translation: CASSQNGQNTEAFF.

This clonotype has ten or more counts. The chain is built from TRBV5-1 and TRBJ2-3; D remains unclear. CDR1 SGHRS and CDR2 YFSETQ come from the germline V gene. The length of the CDR3 is 11 residues. Trimming left V 5 bases short and J 8 bases short, with 9 bases between. In DNA form, the CDR3 reads TGCGCCAGCAGTAGAGGTGCTACGCAGTATTTT. It yields the protein CASSRGATQYF.

This clonotype was seen more than once but under ten times. The chain has TRBV7-2 and TRBJ2-3; tentatively, D is TRBD1 or TRBD2 (5 bases each). Germline V gene data show CDR1 as SGHTA and CDR2 as FQGNSA. The CDR3 covers 16 residues. Trimming cost V 8 bases and J 2 bases, with 20 bases left between them. The CDR3 loop is CASGEFTGPPTDTQYF. CDR3 coding DNA: TGTGCCAGCGGGGAATTTACGGGGCCCCCCACAGATACGCAGTATTTT.